Listed below are T cell receptor beta chains from one sample, sequenced in a study of metastatic and nonmetastatic thyroid tumors. MiXCR was used by TCRdb to re-call the PCR reads. The sample comprises tens of thousands of clones, about a third of which are singletons, and roughly 28% rests with the top ten. The sequenced sample was tumor tissue. These receptors came from a female donor with papillary thyroid cancer or a benign thyroid nodule (not recorded which). Some clones in this sample may be carry-over from other donors' samples. The CDR3 runs from the conserved cysteine through the conserved F or W. Each record gives: J gene, D gene, V gene, clone size, CDR3 DNA, CDR3 protein. D genes are given only for firm matches. Where a row states a size, it is once, few, many or the class of an expanded clone; other rows omit it.

TRBJ1-4 | - | TRBV20-1 | - | TGCAGTGCTAGAGCGGCCAGGGGAATGGATGAAAAACTGTTTTTT | CSARAARGMDEKLFF
TRBJ1-4 | TRBD1 | TRBV27 | few | TGTGCCAGCTCTCTTCGACAGGGGACGAGAGAAAAACTGTTTTTT | CASSLRQGTREKLFF
TRBJ1-2 | TRBD1 | TRBV6-1 | many | TGTGCCAGTGGACAGGGGCCCAACTATGGCTACACCTTC | CASGQGPNYGYTF
TRBJ2-1 | TRBD2 | TRBV3-1 | few | TGTGCCAGCAGCCTGGCAACTAGCGGGCTATACAATGAGCAGTTCTTC | CASSLATSGLYNEQFF
TRBJ2-5 | - | TRBV7-9 | - | TGTGCCAGCAGCCCTCAGGGCCAAGAGACCCAGTACTTC | CASSPQGQETQYF
TRBJ2-3 | - | TRBV4-1 | - | TGCGCCAGCAGCCGAATCCTGCCTACGGGGGCCCTCGCGCATACGCAGTATTTT | CASSRILPTGALAHTQYF
TRBJ1-2 | - | TRBV19 | few | TGTGCCAGTGTATTTGGGCCAGGGGCTAACTATGGCTACACCTTC | CASVFGPGANYGYTF
TRBJ2-2 | - | TRBV7-2 | - | TGTGCCAGCAGCTTAGAGGGAGTCGGGTCCGGGGAGCTGTTTTTT | CASSLEGVGSGELFF
TRBJ2-5 | TRBD1 | TRBV20-1 | - | TGCAGTGCTAGAGAGAGATTAGCCGGGACAGTTGGGACCCAGTACTTC | CSARERLAGTVGTQYF
TRBJ2-1 | TRBD1 | TRBV28 | - | TGTGCCAGCAGTTCGACAGGGGGACGAAAAAATGAGCAGTTCTTC | CASSSTGGRKNEQFF
TRBJ2-3 | TRBD1 | TRBV20-1 | - | TGCAGTGCTCGCAGGACAGGGTCAGTAGATACGCAGTATTTT | CSARRTGSVDTQYF
TRBJ2-1 | - | TRBV20-1 | few | TGCAGTGCTAGAGGGGGGGTAGGGAATGAGCAGTTCTTC | CSARGGVGNEQFF
TRBJ2-2 | - | TRBV9 | - | TGTGCCAGCAGCGTCGACCTAATCGGGGAGCTGTTTTTT | CASSVDLIGELFF
TRBJ2-1 | TRBD1 | TRBV6-1 | - | TGTGCCAGCAGTGAAGCACAGGGGCGCAATGAGCAGTTCTTC | CASSEAQGRNEQFF
TRBJ2-3 | TRBD2 | TRBV20-1 | - | TGCAGTGCTAGTGTTCTAGCGGGAGTTTGGGATACGCAGTATTTT | CSASVLAGVWDTQYF
TRBJ2-7 | TRBD1 | TRBV5-1 | - | TGCGCCAGCAGCCCGACCGGGACAGGGTACTACGAGCAGTACTTC | CASSPTGTGYYEQYF
TRBJ2-1 | TRBD2 | TRBV7-3 | - | TGTGCCAGCAGTGGTGGCGGGAGCAGGGATGAGCAGTTCTTC | CASSGGGSRDEQFF
TRBJ2-7 | TRBD2 | TRBV28 | - | TGTGCCAGCAGTTTATCCCTTGGAATAGCGGGGGGGTCTGATTTGGACGAGCAGTACTTC | CASSLSLGIAGGSDLDEQYF
TRBJ1-6 | TRBD1 | TRBV6-1 | few | TGTGCCAGCAGACAGGGGGCCCGGTATAATTCACCCCTCCACTTT | CASRQGARYNSPLHF
TRBJ2-7 | TRBD2 | TRBV10-3 | few | TGTGCCATCAATAGCGGGGGAAGCTCCTACGAGCAGTACTTC | CAINSGGSSYEQYF
TRBJ1-3 | - | TRBV11-1 | - | TGTGCCAGCAGCTTAGGCCTGGCCGTGAGCTCTGGAAACACCATATATTTT | CASSLGLAVSSGNTIYF
TRBJ1-5 | - | TRBV19 | - | TGTGCCAGTAGGGACAGCGATCAGCCCCAGCATTTT | CASRDSDQPQHF
TRBJ2-3 | - | TRBV4-1 | few | TGCGCCAGCAGCCAAGGTGGATTGGGTACGCAGTATTTT | CASSQGGLGTQYF
TRBJ1-5 | - | TRBV6-2/TRBV6-3 | few | TGTGCCAGCGGTGAGGGGCGCAATCAGCCCCAGCATTTT | CASGEGRNQPQHF
TRBJ1-1 | TRBD1 | TRBV4-1 | - | TGCGCCAGCAGCCCAAAGACAGGGGAGGGGACTGAAGCTTTCTTT | CASSPKTGEGTEAFF
TRBJ2-7 | TRBD2 | TRBV6-6 | few | TGTGCCAGCAGTTACTCGGGGACTAGCGGGTACGAGCAGTACTTC | CASSYSGTSGYEQYF
TRBJ2-2 | - | TRBV15 | few | TGTGCCACCAGCCCAAGGGGGACAACCACCGGGGAGCTGTTTTTT | CATSPRGTTTGELFF
TRBJ1-5 | - | TRBV28 | few | TGTGCCAGCCATACGGGGGGGCGCAACCAGCCCCAGCATTTT | CASHTGGRNQPQHF
TRBJ2-6 | - | TRBV2 | - | TGTGCCAGCAGTGAAGCAAACGGGGCCTTCGGATCTGGGGCCAACGTCCTGACTTTC | CASSEANGAFGSGANVLTF
TRBJ2-7 | - | TRBV27 | few | TGTGCCAGCAGTTTAGGACACAACTACGAGCAGTACTTC | CASSLGHNYEQYF
TRBJ2-3 | - | TRBV6-5 | - | TGTGCCAGCAGTTACGGCTATTCGGGGGATGCAGGCACAGATACGCAGTATTTT | CASSYGYSGDAGTDTQYF
TRBJ2-2 | - | TRBV6-2/TRBV6-3 | many | TGTGCCAGCAGTTACGGCAGGGAGAGCACCGGGGAGCTGTTTTTT | CASSYGRESTGELFF
TRBJ1-2 | TRBD1 | TRBV20-1 | medium-sized | TGCAGTGCTAGAGATTCAACGGACAGGAGAGTTAACTATGGCTACACCTTC | CSARDSTDRRVNYGYTF
TRBJ2-7 | TRBD1 | TRBV9 | - | TGTGCCAGCAGCTCAGGGGGCTCTTCCTACGAGCAGTACTTC | CASSSGGSSYEQYF
TRBJ2-2 | - | TRBV7-9 | - | TGTGCCAGCAGCTCCTTTACCCGCACCGGGGAGCTGTTTTTT | CASSSFTRTGELFF
TRBJ1-1 | TRBD1 | TRBV5-1 | - | TGCGCCAGCAGCTCTCCGACAGGGAAGACTGAAGCTTTCTTT | CASSSPTGKTEAFF
TRBJ2-1 | - | TRBV2 | many | TGTGCCACCTCGGGCGGGTCTGGGCAGTTCTTC | CATSGGSGQFF
TRBJ2-2 | TRBD2 | TRBV28 | few | TGTGCCAGCAGTTCTACGACTAGCGGCTACACCGGGGAGCTGTTTTTT | CASSSTTSGYTGELFF
TRBJ1-2 | - | TRBV7-3 | - | TGTGCCAGCAGCTCCGGGTTGGATGGCGGCTACACCTTC | CASSSGLDGGYTF
TRBJ2-5 | - | TRBV6-2/TRBV6-3 | - | TGTGCCAGCAGCCGCGGCCAGGGCGACCAAGAGACCCAGTACTTC | CASSRGQGDQETQYF
TRBJ1-1 | - | TRBV6-5 | - | TGTGCCAGCAGTTACTCACCAGGAGGAGGCACTGAAGCTTTCTTT | CASSYSPGGGTEAFF
TRBJ2-7 | - | TRBV7-8 | - | TGTGCCAGCAGCTTAGCGGGTCCCTACTACGAGCAGTACTTC | CASSLAGPYYEQYF
TRBJ2-7 | - | TRBV10-1 | - | TGCGCCAGCAGTTCAGGCGACGAGCAGTACTTC | CASSSGDEQYF
TRBJ1-1 | TRBD1 | TRBV19 | - | TGTGCCAGTAGTATAGACCGAGACAGGGGAGCTTTCTTT | CASSIDRDRGAFF
TRBJ2-5 | TRBD2 | TRBV12-3/TRBV12-4 | - | TGTGCCAGCACCCTAGGACTAGCGGGAGTAGAGACCCAGTACTTC | CASTLGLAGVETQYF
TRBJ2-1 | - | TRBV6-1 | few | TGTGCCAGCAGTGTCGACGGGTCCTCCTACAATGAGCAGTTCTTC | CASSVDGSSYNEQFF
TRBJ2-7 | - | TRBV7-8 | few | TGTGCCAGCAGCCCGCCGATCTACGAGCAGTACTTC | CASSPPIYEQYF
TRBJ2-7 | TRBD1 | TRBV6-2/TRBV6-3 | - | TGTGCCAGCAGGGACAGGGGCTCTACCTACGAGCAGTACTTC | CASRDRGSTYEQYF
TRBJ1-2 | TRBD1 | TRBV4-3 | - | TGCGCCAGCAGCCAAGGGGGAGGGACAGGGAACTATGGCTACACCTTC | CASSQGGGTGNYGYTF
TRBJ2-3 | - | TRBV30 | few | TGTGCCTGGAGGCAGGGGGATACGCAGTATTTT | CAWRQGDTQYF
TRBJ1-2 | - | TRBV5-1 | few | TGCGCCAGCAGCGTTTCCGGGACTGATTATGGCTACACCTTC | CASSVSGTDYGYTF
TRBJ2-7 | TRBD1 | TRBV6-1 | - | TGTGCCAGCAGTGAAGACTTTGGGACAGGGGGCTCCTACGAGCAGTACTTC | CASSEDFGTGGSYEQYF
TRBJ2-3 | TRBD2 | TRBV6-5 | few | TGTGCCAGCAGTTTCAGACTAGCGGGAGGAGCCGGGGCAGATACGCAGTATTTT | CASSFRLAGGAGADTQYF
TRBJ2-5 | - | TRBV6-1 | large | TGTGCCAGCAGTTCTCAGCCCCCGGAGACCCAGTACTTC | CASSSQPPETQYF
TRBJ2-7 | TRBD1 | TRBV28 | - | TGTGCCAGCAGATACCGGGACAGCTTCTCCTACGAGCAGTACTTC | CASRYRDSFSYEQYF
TRBJ1-6 | - | TRBV27 | few | TGTGCCAGCAGTTTAACAGGGTTTTATTCACCCCTCCACTTT | CASSLTGFYSPLHF
TRBJ2-1 | - | TRBV7-9 | - | TGTGCCAGCAGCTTATTGTACGGCGGGTTCTTC | CASSLLYGGFF